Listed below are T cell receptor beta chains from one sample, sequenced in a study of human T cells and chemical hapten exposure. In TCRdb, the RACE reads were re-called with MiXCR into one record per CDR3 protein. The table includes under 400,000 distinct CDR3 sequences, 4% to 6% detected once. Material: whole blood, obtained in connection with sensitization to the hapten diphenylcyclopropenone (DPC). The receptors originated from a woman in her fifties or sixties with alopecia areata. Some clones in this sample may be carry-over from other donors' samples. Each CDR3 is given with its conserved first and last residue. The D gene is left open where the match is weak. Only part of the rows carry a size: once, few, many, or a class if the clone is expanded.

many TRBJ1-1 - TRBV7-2 TGTGCCAGCAGGCCGGGACGGCTGAACACTGAAGCTTTCTTT CASRPGRLNTEAFF
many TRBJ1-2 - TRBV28 TGTGCCAGCAGTCCTCAACTCGGACGGAGGGTGAACTATGGCTACACCTTC CASSPQLGRRVNYGYTF
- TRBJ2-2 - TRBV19 TGTGCCAGTAGTATGGTCCCAGGGCCCGGGGAGCTGTTTTTT CASSMVPGPGELFF
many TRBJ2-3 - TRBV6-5 TGTGCCAGCAGTGGCCTTGGCACAGATACGCAGTATTTT CASSGLGTDTQYF
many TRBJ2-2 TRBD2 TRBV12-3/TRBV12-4 TGTGCCAGCACCCCGGGACTAGCTTACACCGGGGAGCTGTTTTTT CASTPGLAYTGELFF
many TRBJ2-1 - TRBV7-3 TGTGCCAGCAGCCCTCTCGGACAGTCCTACAATGAGCAGTTCTTC CASSPLGQSYNEQFF
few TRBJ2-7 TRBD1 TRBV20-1 TGCAGTGCTAGAGATCTCGGGACAGGGGCCTACGAGCAGTACTTC CSARDLGTGAYEQYF
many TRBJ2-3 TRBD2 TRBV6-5 TGTGCCAGCAGCGTTCTAGCGGGAGGTGCAGATACGCAGTATTTT CASSVLAGGADTQYF
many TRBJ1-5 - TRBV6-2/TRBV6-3 TGTGCCAGCAATTACCAGGGCGGTCAGCCCCAGCATTTT CASNYQGGQPQHF
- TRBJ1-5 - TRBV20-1 TGCAGTGCTAGAGATCTGAAGGGGATTAGCAATCAGCCCCAGCATTTT CSARDLKGISNQPQHF
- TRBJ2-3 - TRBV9 TGTGCCAGCAGCGTAGGGGGGGCGAGCACAGATACGCAGTATTTT CASSVGGASTDTQYF
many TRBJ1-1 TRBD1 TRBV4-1 TGCGCCAGCAGCCCAAGGACAGGGGATAGGACTGAAGCTTTCTTT CASSPRTGDRTEAFF
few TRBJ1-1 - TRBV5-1 TGCGCCAGCAGCTTGGCAGGAGGGGCGACTTCCAGTGCTTTCTTT CASSLAGGATSSAFF
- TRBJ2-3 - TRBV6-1 TGTGCCAGCAGTGAAGCGGTGAACGGCTTTAGCACAGATACGCAGTATTTT CASSEAVNGFSTDTQYF
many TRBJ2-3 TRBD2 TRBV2 TGTGCCAGCAAAGGACTAGCGGGAGGTCCGCCCACAGATACGCAGTATTTT CASKGLAGGPPTDTQYF
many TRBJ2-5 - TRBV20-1 TGCAGTGCTGCTATAGGACTGGTAAAGACCCAGTACTTC CSAAIGLVKTQYF
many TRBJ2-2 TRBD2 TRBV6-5 TGTGCCAGCAGTTTAATAGCGGGAGGGCCTACCGGGGAGCTGTTTTTT CASSLIAGGPTGELFF
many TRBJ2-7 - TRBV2 TGTGCCAGCAGCCACGACTGGATGTCCTACGAGCAGTACTTC CASSHDWMSYEQYF
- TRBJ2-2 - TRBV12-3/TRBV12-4 TGTGCCAGCAGTTCCGTTTTAGGCGGGGAGCTGTTTTTT CASSSVLGGELFF
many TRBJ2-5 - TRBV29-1 TGCAGCGTCCAAGGGGAGACCCAGTACTTC CSVQGETQYF
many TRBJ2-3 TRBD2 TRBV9 TGTGCCAGCAGCCCAACCGGGACTAGCTATGGTAGCACAGATACGCAGTATTTT CASSPTGTSYGSTDTQYF
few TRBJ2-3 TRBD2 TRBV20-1 TGCAGTCCTCGGGGACTAGCGGGAGAGAATACGCAGTATTTT CSPRGLAGENTQYF
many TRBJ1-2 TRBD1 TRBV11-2 TGTGCCAGCAGCTCGACGGTAATTCCGGGACAGGGGTATGGCTACACCTTC CASSSTVIPGQGYGYTF
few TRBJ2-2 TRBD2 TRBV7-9 TGTGCCAGCGGTGGGACTAGCGTTGCCGGGGAGCTGTTTTTT CASGGTSVAGELFF